The next 24 T cell receptor beta chains were all read from a single sample in a study of T cell responses to AZD1222 COVID-19 vaccine. This table comes from immunoSEQ multiplex PCR, and its TCRdb copy is limited to in-frame clones, with some not included. The sample includes about 70,000 clones, 84% seen only once; the top ten take over 7.5%. The material sequenced was peripheral blood, taken on day 0 of AZD1222 vaccination. Receptors originate from an adult in good health.

The chain uses TRBV5-4 and TRBJ1-6; D call uncertain. Germline V gives CDR1 SGHNT, CDR2 YYREEE (reference sequence). This CDR3 contains 14 residues. V was cut by 0 bases and J by 7 bases, with 8 bases left in between. CDR3 in amino acids: CASSLDPGNSPLHF. The CDR3 DNA follows: TGTGCCAGCAGCTTGGACCCGGGGAATTCACCCCTCCACTTT.

This clone has only one observation. V gene TRBV7-8 combines with J gene TRBJ1-2; D gene ambiguous. Germline CDR1 and CDR2: SGHVS and FQNEAQ. The CDR3 length is 13 residues. Trimming removed 5 bases at V and 4 bases at J, with 11 bases between. The CDR3 DNA reads TGTGCCAGCAGCCCCGATTTAGGCTATGGCTACACCTTC. This sequence encodes CASSPDLGYGYTF.

The chain employs TRBV29-1 and TRBJ1-4; no clear D. The CDR3 runs 14 residues. Between the trimmed V and J ends, which lost 6 bases and 0 bases, there was a span of 11 bases. Germline V CDR1 and CDR2: SQVTM, ANQGSEA. This chain's CDR3 is CSVSTLATNEKLFF. The CDR3 nucleotides are TGCAGCGTATCCACACTAGCAACTAATGAAAAACTGTTTTTT.

The chain joins TRBV11-2 to TRBJ1-2; a weak D match, TRBD1 (6 bases). Germline CDR1 reads SGHAT; CDR2 reads FQNNGV. Between the trimmed V and J ends, which lost 2 bases and 4 bases, there was a span of 8 bases. The CDR3 is 13 amino acids. CDR3 bases: TGTGCCAGCAGCTTAACAGGGAGCTATGGCTACACCTTC. It specifies CASSLTGSYGYTF.

J is TRBJ1-2 and V is TRBV7-2; TRBD1 might be the D (6 bases). This CDR3 region has 16 residues. Germline assignment: CDR1 SGHTA and CDR2 FQGNSA. Trimming shortened V by 1 base and J by 7 bases, and 19 bases separated the two germline ends. This CDR3 is CASSLVGGQSWGGYTF. DNA for the CDR3: TGTGCCAGCAGCTTAGTAGGTGGACAGAGCTGGGGTGGCTACACCTTC. Based on the CDR3 plus reference TRBV7-2 and TRBJ1-2, the full variable domain is GAGVSQSPSNKVTEKGKDVELRCDPISGHTALYWYRQSLGQGLEFLIYFQGNSAPDKSGLPSDRFSAERTGGSVSTLTIQRTQQEDSAVYLCASSLVGGQSWGGYTFGSGTRLTVV.

This rearrangement joins TRBV25-1 to TRBJ1-5, with 8 bases lining up with TRBD1. J was trimmed by 6 bases and V by 4 bases; bases with no gene match: 5. Germline V CDR1 and CDR2: MGHDK, SYGVNS. There are 14 residues in the CDR3. CDR3 amino acids: CASSATGDGQPQHF. CDR3 in DNA: TGTGCCAGCAGTGCGACAGGGGACGGTCAGCCCCAGCATTTT.

Points on this clone: The same CDR3 also results from other DNA sequences found in this sample. The chain recombines TRBV28 with TRBJ1-2, with TRBD1 matching over 8 bases. CDR1 is MDHEN, CDR2 SYDVKM, per germline. Trimming removed 5 bases from V and 4 bases from J; junction bases left unmatched: 3. This CDR3 has 13 residues. The DNA for the CDR3 is TGTGCCAGCAGTCTCGGACAGGGCTATGGCTACACCTTC. Its translation: CASSLGQGYGYTF.

This clone was counted only a few times. The identical CDR3 is also encoded by other nucleotide sequences in the sample. This chain links TRBV27 with TRBJ2-1, with D hard to call. CDR1 is MNHEY, CDR2 SMNVEV, per germline (reference sequence). V lost 2 bases, J lost 5 bases, and 10 bases lay in between. The CDR3 runs to 14 residues. In nucleotides, the CDR3 is TGTGCCAGCAGTTTAGGTCCCACAAACAATGAGCAGTTCTTC. This gives the protein CASSLGPTNNEQFF.

This chain uses TRBV28 with TRBJ2-7; D is perhaps TRBD2 (6 bases). With 8 bases removed from V and 3 bases from J, the gap between germline ends came to 11 bases. Germline assignment: CDR1 MDHEN and CDR2 SYDVKM. The CDR3 length is 12 residues. CDR3 loop: CASGGILYEQYF. CDR3 in DNA: TGTGCCAGCGGGGGGATCCTCTACGAGCAGTACTTC.

This clone was counted only a few times. The chain combines TRBV4-3 with TRBJ2-7; 11 nucleotides agree with TRBD2. CDR1 and CDR2 (germline): LGHNA, YSLEER. This CDR3 has 16 residues. J lost 2 bases, V lost 0 bases, and 3 bases had no gene match. Here the CDR3 DNA reads TGCGCCAGCAGCCAAGATGAGACTAGCGGGGCCTACGAGCAGTACTTC. Translating gives CASSQDETSGAYEQYF.

The table lists this clone with a few counts. This chain joins TRBV7-2 and TRBJ1-2; perhaps TRBD1 as D (6 bases). This CDR3 spans 14 amino acids. CDR1 is SGHTA, CDR2 FQGNSA, per germline. Trimming left V 3 bases short and J 4 bases short, with 12 bases between. CDR3 in DNA: TGTGCCAGCAGCTTTAGGACAGAGTCCTATGGCTACACCTTC. Amino acids: CASSFRTESYGYTF.

The V and J genes are TRBV7-2 and TRBJ2-3; D uncertain. Germline assignment: CDR1 SGHTA and CDR2 FQGNSA. V lost 1 base and J 1 base, leaving 9 bases between the germline ends. The CDR3 has 15 residues. The CDR3 sequence: CASSLVGGGTDTQYF. CDR3 in DNA: TGTGCCAGCAGCTTAGTGGGTGGGGGCACAGATACGCAGTATTTT.

This clone was detected only once. This chain connects TRBV11-2 to TRBJ1-2; D is unresolved. The CDR3 sequence is 14 residues long. V shed 0 bases and J shed 4 bases, with 9 bases lying between them. Germline V gene lookup returns CDR1 SGHAT and CDR2 FQNNGV. The CDR3 loop reads CASSLDLGGYGYTF. CDR3 DNA: TGTGCCAGCAGCTTAGATCTTGGAGGCTATGGCTACACCTTC.

This chain links TRBV6-5 with TRBJ1-2, with D hard to call. The germline V gene encodes CDR1 MNHEY and CDR2 SVGAGI. Trimming pared 4 bases from V and 4 bases from J, leaving 16 bases between. The CDR3 extends over 15 amino acids. The CDR3 loop is CASSSILGIFYGYTF. The CDR3 nucleotides read TGTGCCAGCAGTTCGATCCTTGGTATTTTCTATGGCTACACCTTC.

This clone came up once. The V gene is TRBV28, the J gene TRBJ2-7; perhaps D is TRBD1 or TRBD2 (7 bases each). Trimming removed 5 bases from V and 2 bases from J, with 22 bases in between. The CDR3 sequence is 17 residues long. CDR1 and CDR2 from the germline V gene are MDHEN and SYDVKM. CDR3: CASSTQLGGTAPYEQYF. The CDR3, as DNA: TGTGCCAGCAGTACACAGCTGGGGGGGACAGCTCCCTACGAGCAGTACTTC.

This chain joins TRBV7-8 and TRBJ2-1; TRBD2 matches 9 bases. The CDR3 is made up of 17 amino acids. The V gene's germline CDR1 is SGHVS and CDR2 FQNEAQ. The junction had 6 bases not matched to a gene; V was cut back by 0 bases and J by 3 bases. In DNA, the CDR3 is TGTGCCAGCAGCTTAGCTGGCGGGGGGGCAAACTACAATGAGCAGTTCTTC. It translates to CASSLAGGGANYNEQFF.

The chain recombines TRBV7-6 with TRBJ2-1; 10 positions match TRBD2. From germline, CDR1 is SGHVS and CDR2 FNYEAQ. The length of the CDR3 is 16 residues. The V gene end was trimmed by 5 bases and the J gene end by 4 bases; junction bases not matched to a gene: 8. The CDR3 coding sequence is TGTGCCAGCAGCCCGAGCGCTAGCGGGGGATACAATGAGCAGTTCTTC. Translated, it gives CASSPSASGGYNEQFF. Variable domain in full (rest from reference TRBV7-6 and TRBJ2-1): GAGVSQSPRYKVTKRGQDVALRCDPISGHVSLYWYRQALGQGPEFLTYFNYEAQQDKSGLPNDRFSAERPEGSISTLTIQRTEQRDSAMYRCASSPSASGGYNEQFFGPGTRLTVL.

This clone was seen only a few times. The chain couples TRBV20-1 to TRBJ2-2; 8 positions agree with TRBD1. Germline V gives CDR1 DFQATT, CDR2 SNEGSKA (reference sequence). The CDR3 spans 15 residues. The trim removed 3 bases at V and 5 bases at J, leaving 8 bases unmatched. CDR3 residues: CSASGQGARTGELFF. CDR3 nucleotides: TGCAGTGCTAGTGGTCAGGGGGCGCGTACCGGGGAGCTGTTTTTT.

The chain carries TRBV2 and TRBJ2-3; 9 bases are shared with TRBD2. This CDR3 comprises 14 residues. V was clipped by 6 bases and J by 3 bases; unmatched bases: 4. CDR1 is SNHLY, CDR2 FYNNEI, per germline. Here the CDR3 DNA reads TGTGCCAGCAGGCGGGGGGGATCAACAGATACGCAGTATTTT. Translation: CASRRGGSTDTQYF.

This chain links TRBV5-8 with TRBJ1-1, with a possible D match to TRBD1 (6 bases). Per germline, CDR1 SGHTS and CDR2 YDEGEE. This CDR3 is 14 amino acids long. V lost 2 bases and J lost 4, with 12 bases in between. CDR3 bases: TGTGCCAGCAGCTTCTCACAGGGTCTCACTGAAGCTTTCTTT. Protein: CASSFSQGLTEAFF.

This clone was seen a single time. This chain uses TRBV4-2 with TRBJ2-7; D gene ambiguous. This CDR3 is 15 amino acids long. Per the germline V gene, CDR1 is LGHNA and CDR2 is YNFKEQ. V was pared by 0 bases and J by 4 bases, with 13 bases between. Here the CDR3 reads CASSQEAAPHYEQYF. The CDR3 DNA reads as TGTGCCAGCAGCCAAGAGGCAGCCCCTCATTACGAGCAGTACTTC.

In nucleotides, the CDR3 is TGTGCCTGGAGTGTCTCGCCGATGGGGATTCAGCCCCAGCATTTT. This sequence encodes CAWSVSPMGIQPQHF. The rearrangement uses TRBV30 and TRBJ1-5, with D uncertain. V lost 0 bases to trimming and J lost 6 bases, with 15 bases between them. There are 15 residues in the CDR3. Germline CDR1 and CDR2: GTSNPN and SVGIG (reference sequence).

The chain joins TRBV6-5 to TRBJ2-7; maybe TRBD1 (6 bases). CDR1 and CDR2 from the germline V gene are MNHEY and SVGAGI. V dropped 2 bases and J dropped 2 bases, with 13 bases sitting between them. The CDR3 spans 15 residues. The CDR3 protein is CASSYKWDITYEQYF. CDR3 DNA sequence: TGTGCCAGCAGTTACAAATGGGACATTACCTACGAGCAGTACTTC.

V usage is TRBV5-8 and J usage is TRBJ1-5, with 7 bases fitting TRBD1. Trimming cost V 7 bases and J 2 bases; bases outside gene matches: 9. The CDR3 spans 15 residues. Germline-derived CDR1 and CDR2 are SGHTS and YDEGEE. CDR3 sequence: CASREQGLGNQPQHF. CDR3 bases: TGTGCCAGCCGGGAACAGGGGCTAGGCAATCAGCCCCAGCATTTT.